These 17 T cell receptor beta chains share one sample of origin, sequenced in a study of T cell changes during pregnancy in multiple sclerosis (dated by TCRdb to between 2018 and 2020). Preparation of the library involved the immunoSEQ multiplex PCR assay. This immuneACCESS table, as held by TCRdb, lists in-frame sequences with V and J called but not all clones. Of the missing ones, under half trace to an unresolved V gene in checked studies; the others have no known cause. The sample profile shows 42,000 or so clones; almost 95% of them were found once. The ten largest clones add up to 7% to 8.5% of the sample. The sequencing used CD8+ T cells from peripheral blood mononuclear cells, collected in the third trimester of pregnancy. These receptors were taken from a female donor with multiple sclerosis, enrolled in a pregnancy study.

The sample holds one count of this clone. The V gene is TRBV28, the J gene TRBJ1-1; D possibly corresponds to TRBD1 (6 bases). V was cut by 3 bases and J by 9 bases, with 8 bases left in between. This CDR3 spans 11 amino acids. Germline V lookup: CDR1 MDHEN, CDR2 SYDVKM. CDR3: CASSLGTQAFF. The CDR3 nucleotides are TGTGCCAGCAGTTTGGGGACACAAGCTTTCTTT.

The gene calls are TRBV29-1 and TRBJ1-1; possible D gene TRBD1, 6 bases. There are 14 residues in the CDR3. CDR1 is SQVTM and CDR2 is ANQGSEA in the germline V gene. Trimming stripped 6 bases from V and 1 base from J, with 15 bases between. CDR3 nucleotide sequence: TGCAGCGTCTTGGGGTGGGGGCAGAACACTGAAGCTTTCTTT. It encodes CSVLGWGQNTEAFF.

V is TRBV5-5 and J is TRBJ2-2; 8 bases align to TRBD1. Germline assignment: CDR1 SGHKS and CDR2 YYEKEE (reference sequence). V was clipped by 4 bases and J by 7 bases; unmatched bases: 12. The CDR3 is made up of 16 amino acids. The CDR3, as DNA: TGTGCCAGCAGCCGGGACAGGCCAAGTGGCGGCGGGGAGCTGTTTTTT. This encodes CASSRDRPSGGGELFF.

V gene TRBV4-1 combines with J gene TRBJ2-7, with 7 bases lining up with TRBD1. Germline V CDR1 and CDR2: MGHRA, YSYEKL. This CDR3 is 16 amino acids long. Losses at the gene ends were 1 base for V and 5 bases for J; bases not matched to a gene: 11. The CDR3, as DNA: TGCGCCAGCAGCCAAGTAAGTTTGACAGGGCGGCACGAGCAGTACTTC. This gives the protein CASSQVSLTGRHEQYF.

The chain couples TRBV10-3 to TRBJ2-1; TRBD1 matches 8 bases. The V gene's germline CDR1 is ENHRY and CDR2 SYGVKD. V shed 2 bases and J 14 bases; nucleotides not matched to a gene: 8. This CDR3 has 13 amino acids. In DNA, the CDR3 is TGTGCCATCAGTGAGCCGGCCCAGGACAGGGAGTTCTTC. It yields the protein CAISEPAQDREFF.

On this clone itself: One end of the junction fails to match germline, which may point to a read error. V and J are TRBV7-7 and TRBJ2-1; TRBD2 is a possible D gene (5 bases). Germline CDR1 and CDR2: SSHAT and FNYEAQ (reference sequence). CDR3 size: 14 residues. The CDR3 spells CASSSRAGNNEQFF. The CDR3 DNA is TGTGCTAGCAGCTCTCGAGCCGGGAACAATGAGCAGTTCTTC.

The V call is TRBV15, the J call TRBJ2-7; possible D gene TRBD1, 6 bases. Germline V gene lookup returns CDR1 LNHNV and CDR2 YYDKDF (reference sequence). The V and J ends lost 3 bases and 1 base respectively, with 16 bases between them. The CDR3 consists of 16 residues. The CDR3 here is CATSSRGGGISYEQYF. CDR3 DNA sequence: TGTGCCACCAGCAGCAGAGGTGGGGGCATTTCCTACGAGCAGTACTTC. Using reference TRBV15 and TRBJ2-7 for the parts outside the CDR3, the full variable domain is DAMVIQNPRYQVTQFGKPVTLSCSQTLNHNVMYWYQQKSSQAPKLLFHYYDKDFNNEADTPDNFQSRRPNTSFCFLDIRSPGLGDTAMYLCATSSRGGGISYEQYFGPGTRLTVT.

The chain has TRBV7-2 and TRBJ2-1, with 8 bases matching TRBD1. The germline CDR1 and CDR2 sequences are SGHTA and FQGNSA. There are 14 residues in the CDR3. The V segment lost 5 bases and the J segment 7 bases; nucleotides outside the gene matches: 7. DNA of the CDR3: TGTGCCAGCAGCCTGACAGGGGAGTGGAATGAGCAGTTCTTC. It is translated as CASSLTGEWNEQFF.

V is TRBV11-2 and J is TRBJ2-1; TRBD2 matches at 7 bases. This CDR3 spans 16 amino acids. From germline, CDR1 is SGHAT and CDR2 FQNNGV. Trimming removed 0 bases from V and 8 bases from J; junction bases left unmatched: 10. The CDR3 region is CASSLEWGGSSDEQFF. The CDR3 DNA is TGTGCCAGCAGCTTAGAATGGGGCGGGAGTTCCGATGAGCAGTTCTTC.

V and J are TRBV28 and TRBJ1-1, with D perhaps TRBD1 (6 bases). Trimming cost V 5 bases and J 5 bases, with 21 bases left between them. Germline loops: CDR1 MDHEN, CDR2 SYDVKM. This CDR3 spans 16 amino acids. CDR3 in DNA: TGTGCCAGCAGTCCTTCCTCCCAGGGGTGGGGAACTGAAGCTTTCTTT. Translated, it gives CASSPSSQGWGTEAFF.

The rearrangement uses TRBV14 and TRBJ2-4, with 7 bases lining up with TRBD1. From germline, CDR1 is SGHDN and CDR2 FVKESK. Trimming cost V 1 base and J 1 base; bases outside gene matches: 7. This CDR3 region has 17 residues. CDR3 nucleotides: TGTGCCAGCAGCCAAGCACGACAGGGCCGGGCCAAAAACATTCAGTACTTC. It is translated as CASSQARQGRAKNIQYF.

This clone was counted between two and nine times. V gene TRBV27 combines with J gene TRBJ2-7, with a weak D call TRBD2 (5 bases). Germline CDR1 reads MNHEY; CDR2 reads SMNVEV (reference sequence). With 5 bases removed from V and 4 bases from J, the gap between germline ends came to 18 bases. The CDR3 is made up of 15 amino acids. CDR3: CASSPEVMRGYEQYF. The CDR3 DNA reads TGTGCCAGCAGTCCGGAGGTCATGAGAGGATACGAGCAGTACTTC.

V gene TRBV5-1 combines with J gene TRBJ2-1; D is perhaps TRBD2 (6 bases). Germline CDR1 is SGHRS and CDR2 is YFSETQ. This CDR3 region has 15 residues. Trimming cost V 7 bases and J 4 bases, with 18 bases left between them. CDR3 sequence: CASSIGDFSYNEQFF. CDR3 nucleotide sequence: TGCGCCAGCTCCATCGGGGACTTCTCATACAATGAGCAGTTCTTC.

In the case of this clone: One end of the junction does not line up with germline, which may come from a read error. The CDR3 region has the DNA TGTGCATGGATCCGCCCGGGGGGAGGGACCAATGAGCAGTTCTTC. Its protein product is CAWIRPGGGTNEQFF. This rearrangement joins TRBV30 to TRBJ2-1, with TRBD2 matching 7 bases. Germline assignment: CDR1 GTSNPN and CDR2 SVGIG (reference sequence). The CDR3 totals 15 residues.

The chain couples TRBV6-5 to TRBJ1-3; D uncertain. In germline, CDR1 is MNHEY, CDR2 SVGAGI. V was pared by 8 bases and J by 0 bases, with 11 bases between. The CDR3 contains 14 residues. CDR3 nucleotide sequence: TGTGCCAGCGGGCAGGCCAACTCTGGAAACACCATATATTTT. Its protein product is CASGQANSGNTIYF.

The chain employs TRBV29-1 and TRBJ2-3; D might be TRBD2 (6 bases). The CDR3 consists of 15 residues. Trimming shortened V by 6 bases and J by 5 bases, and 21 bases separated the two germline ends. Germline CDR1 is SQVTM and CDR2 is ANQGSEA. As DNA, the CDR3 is TGCAGCGTCGCCCCTGGAGGGGACCTTGTAGATACGCAGTATTTT. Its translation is CSVAPGGDLVDTQYF.

CDR3 bases: TGTGCCAGCAGTTCCGGCGGTTACGAGCAGTACTTC. The encoded protein is CASSSGGYEQYF. V usage is TRBV27 and J usage is TRBJ2-7, with D unresolved. The germline gives CDR1 MNHEY, CDR2 SMNVEV (reference sequence). The CDR3 has 12 amino acids. Deletions cut 4 bases from V and 4 bases from J, with 8 bases between.